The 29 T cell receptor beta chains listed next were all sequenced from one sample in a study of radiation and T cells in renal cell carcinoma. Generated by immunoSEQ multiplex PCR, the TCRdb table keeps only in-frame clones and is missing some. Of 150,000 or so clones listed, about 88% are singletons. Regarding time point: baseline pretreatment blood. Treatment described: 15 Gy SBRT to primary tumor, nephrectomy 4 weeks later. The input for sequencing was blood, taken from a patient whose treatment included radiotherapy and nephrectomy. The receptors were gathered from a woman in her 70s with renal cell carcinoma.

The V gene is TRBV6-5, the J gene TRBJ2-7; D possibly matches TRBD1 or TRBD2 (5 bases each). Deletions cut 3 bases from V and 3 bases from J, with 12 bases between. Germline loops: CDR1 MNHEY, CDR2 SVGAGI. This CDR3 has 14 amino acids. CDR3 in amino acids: CASSYGDQFYEQYF. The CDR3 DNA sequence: TGTGCCAGCAGTTATGGGGACCAATTCTACGAGCAGTACTTC.

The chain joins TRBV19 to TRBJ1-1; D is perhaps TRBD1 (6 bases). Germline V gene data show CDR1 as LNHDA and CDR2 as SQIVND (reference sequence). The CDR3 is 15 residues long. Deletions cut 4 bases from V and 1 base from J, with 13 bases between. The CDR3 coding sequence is TGTGCCAGTAGTAACAGGGCGCTGAGGAACACTGAAGCTTTCTTT. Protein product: CASSNRALRNTEAFF.

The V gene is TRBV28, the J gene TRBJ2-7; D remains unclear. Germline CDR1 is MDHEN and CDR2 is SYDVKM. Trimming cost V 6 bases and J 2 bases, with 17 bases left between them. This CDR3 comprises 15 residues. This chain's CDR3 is CASSTRLFFTYEQYF. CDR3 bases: TGTGCCAGCAGCACCCGACTTTTCTTCACCTACGAGCAGTACTTC.

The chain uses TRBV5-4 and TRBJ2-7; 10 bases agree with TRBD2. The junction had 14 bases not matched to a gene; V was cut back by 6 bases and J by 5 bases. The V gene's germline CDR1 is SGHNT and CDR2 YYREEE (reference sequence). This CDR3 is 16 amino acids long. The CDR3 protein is CASTRTSGSGSHEQYF. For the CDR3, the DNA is TGTGCCAGCACCCGGACTAGCGGAAGTGGTAGCCACGAGCAGTACTTC.

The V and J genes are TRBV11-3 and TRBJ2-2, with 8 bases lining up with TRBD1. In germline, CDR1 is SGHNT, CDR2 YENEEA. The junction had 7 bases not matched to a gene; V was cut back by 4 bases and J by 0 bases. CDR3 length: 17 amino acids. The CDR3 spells CASSSYSGGSNTGELFF. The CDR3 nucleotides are TGTGCCAGCAGCTCCTATTCAGGGGGCTCGAACACCGGGGAGCTGTTTTTT. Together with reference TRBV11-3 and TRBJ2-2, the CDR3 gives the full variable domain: EAGVVQSPRYKIIEKKQPVAFWCNPISGHNTLYWYLQNLGQGPELLIRYENEEAVDDSQLPKDRFSAERLKGVDSTLKIQPAELGDSAVYLCASSSYSGGSNTGELFFGEGSRLTVL.

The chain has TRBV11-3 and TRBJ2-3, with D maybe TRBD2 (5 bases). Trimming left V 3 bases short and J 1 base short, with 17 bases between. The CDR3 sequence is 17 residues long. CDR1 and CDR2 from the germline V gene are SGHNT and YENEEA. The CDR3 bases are TGTGCCAGCAGCTTCCCTCGGACTCCCCCCCGCACAGATACGCAGTATTTT. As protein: CASSFPRTPPRTDTQYF.

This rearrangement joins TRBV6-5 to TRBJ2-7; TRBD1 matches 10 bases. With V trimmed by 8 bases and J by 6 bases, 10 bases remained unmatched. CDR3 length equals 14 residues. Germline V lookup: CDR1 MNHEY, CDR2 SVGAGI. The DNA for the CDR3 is TGTGCCAGCGCGAGGGGGACAGGGGTAAGCGAGCAGTACTTC. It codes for CASARGTGVSEQYF.

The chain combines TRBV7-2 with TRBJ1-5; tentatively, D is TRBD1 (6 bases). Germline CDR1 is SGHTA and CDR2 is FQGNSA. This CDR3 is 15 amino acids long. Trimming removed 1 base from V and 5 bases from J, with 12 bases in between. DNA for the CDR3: TGTGCCAGCAGCTTAGACGCGACAGGCCATCAGCCCCAGCATTTT. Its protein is CASSLDATGHQPQHF.

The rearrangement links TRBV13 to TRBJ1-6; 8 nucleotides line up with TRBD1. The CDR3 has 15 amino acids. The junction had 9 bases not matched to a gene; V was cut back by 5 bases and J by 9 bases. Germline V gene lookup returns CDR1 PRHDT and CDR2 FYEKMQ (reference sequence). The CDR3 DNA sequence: TGTGCCAGCAGCATTTGGACAGGGAGGGGTTCACCCCTCCACTTT. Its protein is CASSIWTGRGSPLHF.

Written as DNA, the CDR3 is TGTGCCAGCACCCCCAGGGGGGCAGGTCTCTACGAGCAGTACTTC. Translated, it gives CASTPRGAGLYEQYF. The V gene is TRBV7-2, the J gene TRBJ2-7, with a weak D call TRBD1 (7 bases). Between the trimmed V and J ends, which lost 7 bases and 3 bases, there was a span of 19 bases. Germline assignment: CDR1 SGHTA and CDR2 FQGNSA. CDR3 length: 15 residues.

The CDR3, as DNA: TGTGCCAGTAGTATGTTTTCCGGAGGGGGCAGGGTTCAGCCCCAGCATTTT. Translating gives CASSMFSGGGRVQPQHF. This rearrangement joins TRBV19 to TRBJ1-5; 7 bases fit TRBD1. The germline V gene encodes CDR1 LNHDA and CDR2 SQIVND (reference sequence). There are 17 residues in the CDR3. J lost 6 bases, V lost 3 bases, and 14 bases had no gene match. The full variable domain, with the rest looked up from reference TRBV19 and TRBJ1-5, is DGGITQSPKYLFRKEGQNVTLSCEQNLNHDAMYWYRQDPGQGLRLIYYSQIVNDFQKGDIAEGYSVSREKKESFPLTVTSAQKNPTAFYLCASSMFSGGGRVQPQHFGDGTRLSIL.

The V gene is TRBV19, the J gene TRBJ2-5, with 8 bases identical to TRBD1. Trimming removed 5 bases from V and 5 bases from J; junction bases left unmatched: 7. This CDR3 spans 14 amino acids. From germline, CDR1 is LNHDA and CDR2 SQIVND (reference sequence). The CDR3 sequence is CASSPRTGTETQYF. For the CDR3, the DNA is TGTGCCAGTAGTCCCCGGACAGGGACCGAGACCCAGTACTTC.

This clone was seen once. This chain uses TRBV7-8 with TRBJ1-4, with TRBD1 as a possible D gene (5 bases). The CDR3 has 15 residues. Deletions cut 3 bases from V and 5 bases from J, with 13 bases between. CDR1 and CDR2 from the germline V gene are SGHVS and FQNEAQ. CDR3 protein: CASSFQGIGNEKLFF. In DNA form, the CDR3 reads TGTGCCAGCAGCTTCCAGGGAATAGGGAATGAAAAACTGTTTTTT.

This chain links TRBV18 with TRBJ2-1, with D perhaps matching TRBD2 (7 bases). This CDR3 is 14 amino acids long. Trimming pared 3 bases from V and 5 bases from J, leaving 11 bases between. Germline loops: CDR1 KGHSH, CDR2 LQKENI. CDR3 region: CASSPPGGHNEQFF. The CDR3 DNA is TGTGCCAGCTCACCGCCGGGGGGCCACAATGAGCAGTTCTTC. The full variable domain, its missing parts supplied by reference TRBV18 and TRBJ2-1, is NAGVMQNPRHLVRRRGQEARLRCSPMKGHSHVYWYRQLPEEGLKFMVYLQKENIIDESGMPKERFSAEFPKEGPSILRIQQVVRGDSAAYFCASSPPGGHNEQFFGPGTRLTVL.

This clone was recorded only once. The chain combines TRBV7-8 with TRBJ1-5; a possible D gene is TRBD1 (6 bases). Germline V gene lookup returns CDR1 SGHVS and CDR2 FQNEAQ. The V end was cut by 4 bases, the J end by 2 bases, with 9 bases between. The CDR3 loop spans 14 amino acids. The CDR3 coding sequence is TGTGCCAGCAGCTCGGGGGGCCGCAATCAGCCCCAGCATTTT. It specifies CASSSGGRNQPQHF.

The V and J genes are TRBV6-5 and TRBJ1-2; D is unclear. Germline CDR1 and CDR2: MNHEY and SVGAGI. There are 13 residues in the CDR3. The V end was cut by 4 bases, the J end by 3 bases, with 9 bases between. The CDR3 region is CASSSGGHYGYTF. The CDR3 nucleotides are TGTGCCAGCAGTTCAGGAGGCCACTATGGCTACACCTTC.

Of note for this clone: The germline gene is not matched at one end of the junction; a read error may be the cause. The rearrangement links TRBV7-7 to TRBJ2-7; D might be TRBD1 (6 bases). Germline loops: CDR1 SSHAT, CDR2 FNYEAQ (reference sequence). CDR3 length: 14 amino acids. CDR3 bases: TGTGCTAGCAGCCCCCGGGACACCTCCTACGAGCAGTACTTC. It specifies CASSPRDTSYEQYF.

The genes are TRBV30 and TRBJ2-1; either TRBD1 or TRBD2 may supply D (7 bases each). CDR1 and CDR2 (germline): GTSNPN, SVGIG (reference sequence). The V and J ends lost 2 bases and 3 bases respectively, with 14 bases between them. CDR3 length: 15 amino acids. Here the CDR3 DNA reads TGTGCCTGGAGTCCCCCAGGGGGGGGCTACAATGAGCAGTTCTTC. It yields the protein CAWSPPGGGYNEQFF.

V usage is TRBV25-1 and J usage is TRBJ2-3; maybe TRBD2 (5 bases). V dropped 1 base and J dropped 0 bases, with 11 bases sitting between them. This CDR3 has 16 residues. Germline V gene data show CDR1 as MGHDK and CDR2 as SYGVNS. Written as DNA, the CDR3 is TGTGCCAGCAGTGAATTGAACGGGGAAAGCACAGATACGCAGTATTTT. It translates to CASSELNGESTDTQYF. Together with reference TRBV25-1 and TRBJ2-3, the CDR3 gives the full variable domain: EADIYQTPRYLVIGTGKKITLECSQTMGHDKMYWYQQDPGMELHLIHYSYGVNSTEKGDLSSESTVSRIRTEHFPLTLESARPSHTSQYLCASSELNGESTDTQYFGPGTRLTVL.

DNA for the CDR3: TGCGCCAGCAGCCAAGAGGGGGGGGCTACCCGATCGGGTACGCAGTATTTT. Its protein is CASSQEGGATRSGTQYF. The gene calls are TRBV4-1 and TRBJ2-3, with D possibly being TRBD2 (7 bases). The CDR3 contains 17 residues. The germline CDR1 and CDR2 sequences are MGHRA and YSYEKL. With 0 bases removed from V and 8 bases from J, the gap between germline ends came to 21 bases.

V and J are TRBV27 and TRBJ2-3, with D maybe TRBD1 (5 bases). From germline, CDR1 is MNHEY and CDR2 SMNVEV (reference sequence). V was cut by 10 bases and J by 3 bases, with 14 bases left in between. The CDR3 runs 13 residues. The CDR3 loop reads CATLRSGTDTQYF. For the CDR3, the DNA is TGTGCCACCCTCCGTTCAGGGACAGATACGCAGTATTTT.

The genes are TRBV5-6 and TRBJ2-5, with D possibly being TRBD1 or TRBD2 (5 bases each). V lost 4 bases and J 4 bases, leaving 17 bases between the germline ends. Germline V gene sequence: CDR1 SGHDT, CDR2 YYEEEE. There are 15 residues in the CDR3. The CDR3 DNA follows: TGTGCCAGCAGCATAAACTCGCCCGGGGCAGAGACCCAGTACTTC. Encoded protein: CASSINSPGAETQYF.

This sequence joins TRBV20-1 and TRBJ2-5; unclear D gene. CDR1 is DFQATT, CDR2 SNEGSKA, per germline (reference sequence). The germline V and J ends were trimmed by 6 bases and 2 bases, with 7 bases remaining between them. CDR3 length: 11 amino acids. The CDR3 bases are TGCAGTGCGGAACAGCAAGAGACCCAGTACTTC. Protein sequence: CSAEQQETQYF.

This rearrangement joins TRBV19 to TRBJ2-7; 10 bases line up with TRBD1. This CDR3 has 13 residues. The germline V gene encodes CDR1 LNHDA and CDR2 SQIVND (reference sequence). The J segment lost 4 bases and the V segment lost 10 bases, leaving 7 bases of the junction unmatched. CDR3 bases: TGTGCCACTACCCGGGACAGGGGATACGAGCAGTACTTC. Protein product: CATTRDRGYEQYF. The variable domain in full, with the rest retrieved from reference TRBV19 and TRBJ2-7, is DGGITQSPKYLFRKEGQNVTLSCEQNLNHDAMYWYRQDPGQGLRLIYYSQIVNDFQKGDIAEGYSVSREKKESFPLTVTSAQKNPTAFYLCATTRDRGYEQYFGPGTRLTVT.

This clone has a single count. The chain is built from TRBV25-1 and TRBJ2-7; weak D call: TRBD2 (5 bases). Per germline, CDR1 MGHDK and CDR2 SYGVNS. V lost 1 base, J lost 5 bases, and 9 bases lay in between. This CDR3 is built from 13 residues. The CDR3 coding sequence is TGTGCCAGCAGTGAATCCCCGGGGAACGAGCAGTACTTC. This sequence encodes CASSESPGNEQYF.

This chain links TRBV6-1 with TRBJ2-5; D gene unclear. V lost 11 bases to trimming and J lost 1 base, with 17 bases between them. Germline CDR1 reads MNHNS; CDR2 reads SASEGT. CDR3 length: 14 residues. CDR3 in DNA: TGTGCCCACTCCTTGAGGAGTTCCCAAGAGACCCAGTACTTC. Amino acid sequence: CAHSLRSSQETQYF.

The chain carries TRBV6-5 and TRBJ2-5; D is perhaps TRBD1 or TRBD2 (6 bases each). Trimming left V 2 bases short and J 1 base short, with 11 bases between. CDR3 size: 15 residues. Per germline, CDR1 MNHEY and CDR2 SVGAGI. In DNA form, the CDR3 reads TGTGCCAGCAGTTACGGGGGGCGTTTCCAAGAGACCCAGTACTTC. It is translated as CASSYGGRFQETQYF.

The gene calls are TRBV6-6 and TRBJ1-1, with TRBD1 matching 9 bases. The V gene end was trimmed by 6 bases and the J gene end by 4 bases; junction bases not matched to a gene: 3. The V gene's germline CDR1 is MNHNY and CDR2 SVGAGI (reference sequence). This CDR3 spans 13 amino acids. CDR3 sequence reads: CASRRDRVTEAFF. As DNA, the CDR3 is TGTGCCAGCAGAAGGGACAGGGTCACTGAAGCTTTCTTT.

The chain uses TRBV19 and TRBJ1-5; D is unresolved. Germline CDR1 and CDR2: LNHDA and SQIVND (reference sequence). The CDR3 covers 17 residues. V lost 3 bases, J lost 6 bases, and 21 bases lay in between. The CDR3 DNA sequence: TGTGCCAGTAGTATTATCCCCTCCCGGTGGCTGGGTCAGCCCCAGCATTTT. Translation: CASSIIPSRWLGQPQHF.